These 23 T cell receptor beta chains came from one sample sequenced in a study of cytomegalovirus exposure and HLA in healthy donors (dated by TCRdb to about 2017). The receptor library was made with the immunoSEQ multiplex PCR assay. TCRdb retrieved this table from immuneACCESS and kept in-frame rearrangements only. Not all clones are present; in checked studies, unresolved V genes account for under half, and no reason is known for the remainder. The sample table contains about 150,000 clones; only one count was recorded for approximately 93% of them. The ten largest clones represent around 0.7% of the sample. Sequencing was performed on PBMCs. The source is a man between 18 and 29 years old in good health and CMV-seronegative.

The chain joins TRBV13 to TRBJ1-3; 8 positions agree with TRBD1. The CDR3 is made up of 14 amino acids. After removal of 4 bases from V and 4 bases from J, the junction contained 3 bases not matched to a gene. Looked up from germline, CDR1 is PRHDT and CDR2 is FYEKMQ (reference sequence). The CDR3 sequence is CASSSDRVGNTIYF. The CDR3 coding sequence is TGTGCCAGCAGCTCGGACAGGGTAGGAAACACCATATATTTT.

The chain uses TRBV19 and TRBJ2-7; D might be TRBD1 (6 bases). The CDR3 has 14 amino acids. The ends were cut back, 4 bases at V and 2 bases at J, with 12 bases in the middle. Germline lookup yields CDR1 LNHDA and CDR2 SQIVND (reference sequence). CDR3 sequence (DNA): TGTGCCAGTAGTACAATCGGACAGCCCTACGAGCAGTACGTC. Protein product: CASSTIGQPYEQYV.

This clone was counted a single time. CDR3 nucleotide sequence: TGTGCCAGCAGTGATAGTTCAGGGGGAGAGACCCAGTACTTC. This gives the protein CASSDSSGGETQYF. The chain employs TRBV25-1 and TRBJ2-5; 7 bases line up with TRBD1. V lost 3 bases, J lost 4 bases, and 5 bases stayed unmatched. The CDR3 runs to 14 residues. Looked up from germline, CDR1 is MGHDK and CDR2 is SYGVNS.

Here the CDR3 DNA reads TGTGCCAGCAGTGAGTCTAGCGGGGGGAGGGAGACCCAGTACTTC. Translated, it gives CASSESSGGRETQYF. This chain connects TRBV25-1 to TRBJ2-5; 11 bases line up with TRBD2. J gave up 5 bases and V 3 bases, and 5 bases lay outside the gene matches. Germline-derived CDR1 and CDR2 are MGHDK and SYGVNS. The CDR3 extends over 15 amino acids. Full variable domain (rest looked up from reference TRBV25-1 and TRBJ2-5): EADIYQTPRYLVIGTGKKITLECSQTMGHDKMYWYQQDPGMELHLIHYSYGVNSTEKGDLSSESTVSRIRTEHFPLTLESARPSHTSQYLCASSESSGGRETQYFGPGTRLLVL.

J is TRBJ2-1 and V is TRBV18, with TRBD2 as a possible D gene (6 bases). The V and J ends lost 0 bases and 1 base respectively, with 10 bases between them. Germline V CDR1 and CDR2: KGHSH, LQKENI. This CDR3 contains 16 residues. The CDR3 protein is CASSPPRDSSYNEQFF. The DNA of the CDR3 is TGTGCCAGCTCACCACCCCGGGACTCTTCCTACAATGAGCAGTTCTTC.

The rearrangement links TRBV27 to TRBJ1-6; 7 bases agree with TRBD1. V shed 3 bases and J 4 bases; nucleotides not matched to a gene: 3. The length of the CDR3 is 15 residues. Germline CDR1 MNHEY, CDR2 SMNVEV (reference sequence). CDR3 sequence reads: CASSFGTVYNSPLHF. The DNA of the CDR3 is TGTGCCAGCAGTTTTGGGACAGTTTATAATTCACCCCTCCACTTT.

The chain joins TRBV6-1 to TRBJ2-7, with unresolved D. Germline V gives CDR1 MNHNS, CDR2 SASEGT. CDR3 length: 12 amino acids. Between the trimmed V and J ends, which lost 3 bases and 7 bases, there was a span of 10 bases. The DNA for the CDR3 is TGTGCCAGCAGTGACACCTCGAGGGAGCAGTACGTC. Protein: CASSDTSREQYV.

The chain combines TRBV10-2 with TRBJ2-5; tentatively, D is TRBD2 (6 bases). In germline, CDR1 is WSHSY, CDR2 SAAADI. Trimming stripped 5 bases from V and 5 bases from J, with 15 bases between. There are 14 residues in the CDR3. Here the CDR3 reads CASSPVGGPETQYF. The CDR3, as DNA: TGCGCCAGCAGTCCCGTGGGGGGTCCCGAGACCCAGTACTTC.

The chain has TRBV7-9 and TRBJ2-3; a possible D gene is TRBD2 (6 bases). The CDR3 loop spans 15 amino acids. V was clipped by 5 bases and J by 6 bases, with 18 bases between them. Germline V gene sequence: CDR1 SEHNR, CDR2 FQNEAQ (reference sequence). CDR3 amino acids: CASSQIAERGDTQYF. Written as DNA, the CDR3 is TGTGCCAGCAGCCAAATAGCGGAACGAGGGGATACGCAGTATTTT.

The gene calls are TRBV20-1 and TRBJ2-7; D is ambiguous. The CDR3 covers 9 residues. Germline-derived CDR1 and CDR2 are DFQATT and SNEGSKA (reference sequence). In nucleotides, the CDR3 is TGCAGCGCCGGGTACGAGCAGTACTTC. Encoded protein: CSAGYEQYF.

V usage is TRBV2 and J usage is TRBJ2-5; tentative D call: TRBD1 (6 bases). Trimming took 8 bases from V and 4 from J, leaving 14 bases between them. This CDR3 contains 13 residues. CDR1 is SNHLY and CDR2 is FYNNEI in the germline V gene. The CDR3 sequence: CASGFTGIETQYF. The CDR3 nucleotides read TGTGCCAGCGGTTTCACAGGGATAGAGACCCAGTACTTC. Full variable domain (remainder filled in from reference TRBV2 and TRBJ2-5): EPEVTQTPSHQVTQMGQEVILRCVPISNHLYFYWYRQILGQKVEFLVSFYNNEISEKSEIFDDQFSVERPDGSNFTLKIRSTKLEDSAMYFCASGFTGIETQYFGPGTRLLVL.

This clone was recorded once. This chain uses TRBV6-1 with TRBJ1-1; D is perhaps TRBD1 (5 bases). The CDR3 covers 16 residues. The V and J ends lost 5 bases and 0 bases respectively, with 16 bases between them. Germline CDR1 and CDR2: MNHNS and SASEGT. Written as DNA, the CDR3 is TGTGCCAGCAGTCAAGACAGCCGCCCGATGAACACTGAAGCTTTCTTT. Translated: CASSQDSRPMNTEAFF.

The rearrangement uses TRBV7-2 and TRBJ2-1; 7 bases map to TRBD2. The CDR3 covers 15 residues. Germline lookup yields CDR1 SGHTA and CDR2 FQGNSA. V was pared by 1 base and J by 7 bases, with 7 bases of the junction left unmatched. The chain's CDR3 is CASSLGGTTNNEQFF. In DNA form, the CDR3 reads TGTGCCAGCAGCTTAGGCGGGACTACGAATAATGAGCAGTTCTTC.

Here the CDR3 reads CASSPQGRGRSGYTF. The CDR3 DNA is TGTGCCAGCAGCCCCCAGGGGAGAGGACGGTCTGGCTACACCTTC. The V call is TRBV7-9, the J call TRBJ1-2, with D possibly TRBD1 on 6 matching bases. The CDR3 contains 15 residues. Between the trimmed V and J ends, which lost 5 bases and 7 bases, there was a span of 20 bases. CDR1 and CDR2 from the germline V gene are SEHNR and FQNEAQ (reference sequence).

This rearrangement joins TRBV6-4 to TRBJ2-5; 12 positions agree with TRBD2. This CDR3 comprises 16 residues. Trimming took 0 bases from V and 5 from J; bases not matched to a gene: 4. The germline CDR1 and CDR2 sequences are MRHNA and SNTAGT. CDR3 region: CASSDSPSGGVETQYF. CDR3 sequence (DNA): TGTGCCAGCAGTGACTCCCCTAGCGGGGGGGTGGAGACCCAGTACTTC.

The chain couples TRBV9 to TRBJ2-5; the match to TRBD2 covers 12 bases. J was trimmed by 5 bases and V by 0 bases; bases with no gene match: 5. The CDR3 totals 16 residues. Germline V gene lookup returns CDR1 SGDLS and CDR2 YYNGEE. CDR3 DNA: TGTGCCAGCAGCGTAGAGGCTAGCGGGGGGGCGGAGACCCAGTACTTC. This gives the protein CASSVEASGGAETQYF.

The V gene is TRBV4-1, the J gene TRBJ2-5; 9 nucleotides agree with TRBD1. Trimming at V came to 2 bases and at J to 9 bases, leaving 10 bases not matched to a gene. Germline V CDR1 and CDR2: MGHRA, YSYEKL. The CDR3 is 15 residues long. CDR3 residues: CASSQRQGDKRPQYF. CDR3 nucleotide sequence: TGCGCCAGCAGCCAAAGACAGGGGGATAAGAGACCCCAGTACTTC.

The chain joins TRBV7-2 to TRBJ1-5, with D possibly TRBD1 on 5 matching bases. The length of the CDR3 is 15 residues. Germline values: CDR1 SGHTA, CDR2 FQGNSA. V was clipped by 1 base and J by 4 bases, with 11 bases between them. DNA for the CDR3: TGTGCCAGCAGCTTAGGGAGGGCAGGGAATCAGCCCCAGCATTTT. This sequence encodes CASSLGRAGNQPQHF.

This rearrangement joins TRBV6-5 to TRBJ2-5; D uncertain. The CDR3 covers 16 residues. CDR1 is MNHEY, CDR2 SVGAGI, per germline. Trimming left V 0 bases short and J 1 base short, with 12 bases between. The CDR3 sequence is CASSYSLMGFQETQYF. Here the CDR3 DNA reads TGTGCCAGCAGTTACTCGTTAATGGGCTTCCAAGAGACCCAGTACTTC.

The V call is TRBV5-4, the J call TRBJ2-1; 10 nucleotides line up with TRBD2. Germline V gives CDR1 SGHNT, CDR2 YYREEE (reference sequence). Unmatched junction bases numbered 4, after V lost 4 bases and J lost 0 bases. The CDR3 has 16 residues. The CDR3 DNA is TGTGCCAGCAGCCCGGGACTAGCGAGCTCCTACAATGAGCAGTTCTTC. Translated, it gives CASSPGLASSYNEQFF.

This clone turned up a few times. The chain joins TRBV6-1 to TRBJ2-7, with 7 positions matching TRBD1. CDR3 length: 14 residues. Looked up from germline, CDR1 is MNHNS and CDR2 is SASEGT. J gave up 6 bases and V 4 bases, and 9 bases lay outside the gene matches. CDR3 nucleotides: TGTGCCAGCAGTGCGTTCCGACAGGGTGCCGAGCAGTACGTC. Residues: CASSAFRQGAEQYV.

The CDR3 spells CASSLEVTGAYEQYF. CDR3 sequence (DNA): TGTGCCAGCAGCTTAGAGGTAACAGGGGCCTACGAGCAGTACTTC. The rearrangement links TRBV11-2 to TRBJ2-7; 7 bases match TRBD1. After removal of 0 bases from V and 2 bases from J, the junction contained 4 bases not matched to a gene. Germline V gene lookup returns CDR1 SGHAT and CDR2 FQNNGV. The CDR3 extends over 15 amino acids.

The CDR3 loop reads CASSPSGGLPYEQYF. CDR3 nucleotides: TGTGCCAGCAGCCCCAGCGGGGGGTTACCCTACGAGCAGTACTTC. The gene calls are TRBV7-2 and TRBJ2-7; 9 bases match TRBD2. The V and J ends lost 5 bases and 2 bases, in that order; junction bases with no gene match: 7. The CDR3 is 15 residues long. In germline, CDR1 is SGHTA, CDR2 FQGNSA.